This TCR beta chain was retrieved from a study of blood T cell repertoires in COVID-19. V was pared by 5 bases and J by 4 bases, with 11 bases of the junction left unmatched. Germline lookup yields CDR1 SGHVS and CDR2 FNYEAQ. This CDR3 region has 16 residues. TCRdb's copy holds only in-frame clones and misses some; the assay was immunoSEQ multiplex PCR. The data contain approximately 98,000 clones, approximately 84% of them singletons. The chain is built from TRBV7-6 and TRBJ1-3; 7 bases fit TRBD1. The specimen sequenced was peripheral blood. The TCR originated in a woman older than 75 with acute or convalescent COVID-19. The CDR3 spells CASSTQPTGTGNTIYF. The CDR3 nucleotides read TGTGCCAGCAGCACCCAACCGACAGGGACCGGAAACACCATATATTTT. Filled out from reference TRBV7-6 and TRBJ1-3, the complete variable domain reads GAGVSQSPRYKVTKRGQDVALRCDPISGHVSLYWYRQALGQGPEFLTYFNYEAQQDKSGLPNDRFSAERPEGSISTLTIQRTEQRDSAMYRCASSTQPTGTGNTIYFGEGSWLTVV.